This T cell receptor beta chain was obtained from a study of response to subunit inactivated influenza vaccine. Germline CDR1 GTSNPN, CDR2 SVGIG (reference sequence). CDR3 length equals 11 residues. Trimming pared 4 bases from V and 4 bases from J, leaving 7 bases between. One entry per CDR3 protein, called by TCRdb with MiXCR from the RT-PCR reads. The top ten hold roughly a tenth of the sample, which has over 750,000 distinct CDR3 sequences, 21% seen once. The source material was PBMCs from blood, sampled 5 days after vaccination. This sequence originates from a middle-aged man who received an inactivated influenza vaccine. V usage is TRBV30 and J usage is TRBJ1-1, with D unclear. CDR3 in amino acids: CAWITRTEAFF. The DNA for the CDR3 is TGTGCCTGGATTACCCGCACTGAAGCTTTCTTT. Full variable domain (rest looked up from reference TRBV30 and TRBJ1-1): SQTIHQWPATLVQPVGSPLSLECTVEGTSNPNLYWYRQAAGRGLQLLFYSVGIGQISSEVPQNLSASRPQDRQFILSSKKLLLSDSGFYLCAWITRTEAFFGQGTRLTVV.